This T cell receptor (beta chain) was sequenced for a study of T cells in Graves' hyperthyroidism and ophthalmopathy. Study-wide results and caveats: Ophthalmopathy was model-predicted a median approximately six months pre-onset.

Newly diagnosed patients aged 18 to 65 had hyperthyroidism of under 2 months' duration. Germline V gene sequence: CDR1 SGHRS, CDR2 YFSETQ. V was shortened by 3 bases and J by 3 bases, with 16 bases between the two germline ends. The CDR3 consists of 16 residues. The CDR3 regions of TCR beta were amplified from RNA transcripts. RT-PCR in the first round (using the HTBI primer set) targeted the TCR CDR3. TCRdb recomputed calls from the multiplex PCR reads with MiXCR, one row per CDR3 protein. The sample lists some 400,000 distinct CDR3 sequences; roughly 14% were seen once. This clonotype was picked up many times. The target antigen is unknown.

The chain recombines TRBV5-1 with TRBJ1-5; D uncertain. Sequences were obtained from blood. The TCR originated in a woman in her fifties or sixties with Graves' hyperthyroidism. The CDR3 sequence: CASSSGLLEANQPQHF. The CDR3 bases are TGCGCCAGCAGCTCTGGACTCCTTGAGGCCAATCAGCCCCAGCATTTT.